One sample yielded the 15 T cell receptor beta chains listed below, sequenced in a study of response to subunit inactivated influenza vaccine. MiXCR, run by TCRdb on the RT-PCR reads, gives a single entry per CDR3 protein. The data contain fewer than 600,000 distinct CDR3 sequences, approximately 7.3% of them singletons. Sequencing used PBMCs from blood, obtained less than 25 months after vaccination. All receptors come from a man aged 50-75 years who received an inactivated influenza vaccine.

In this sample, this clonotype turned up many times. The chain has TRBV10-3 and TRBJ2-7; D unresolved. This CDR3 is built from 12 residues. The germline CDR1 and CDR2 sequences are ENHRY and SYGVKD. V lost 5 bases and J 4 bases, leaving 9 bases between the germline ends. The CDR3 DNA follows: TGTGCCATCAGTCCGAACTCATACGAGCAGTACTTC. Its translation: CAISPNSYEQYF.

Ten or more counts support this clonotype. Here the CDR3 DNA reads TGCGCCAGCAGCATCGGGACAGGGGGGACAGATACGCAGTATTTT. Translated: CASSIGTGGTDTQYF. The chain employs TRBV5-1 and TRBJ2-3; 11 nucleotides align to TRBD1. After removal of 4 bases from V and 3 bases from J, the junction contained 4 bases not matched to a gene. Germline CDR1 is SGHRS and CDR2 is YFSETQ. The CDR3 consists of 15 residues.

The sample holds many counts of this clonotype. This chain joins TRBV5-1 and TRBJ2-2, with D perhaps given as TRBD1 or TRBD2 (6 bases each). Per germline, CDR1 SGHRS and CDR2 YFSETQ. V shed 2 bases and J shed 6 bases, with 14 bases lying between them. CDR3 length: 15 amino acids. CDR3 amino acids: CASSFGGSSAGELFF. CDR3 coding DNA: TGCGCCAGCAGCTTCGGGGGCTCGAGTGCCGGGGAGCTGTTTTTT.

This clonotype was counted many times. Written as DNA, the CDR3 is TGTGCCTGGAGTCGACAGGGGTTATATGGCTACACCTTC. It codes for CAWSRQGLYGYTF. The chain couples TRBV30 to TRBJ1-2; 8 bases match TRBD1. The junction had 4 bases not matched to a gene; V was cut back by 2 bases and J by 5 bases. This CDR3 has 13 residues. Germline CDR1 is GTSNPN and CDR2 is SVGIG (reference sequence).

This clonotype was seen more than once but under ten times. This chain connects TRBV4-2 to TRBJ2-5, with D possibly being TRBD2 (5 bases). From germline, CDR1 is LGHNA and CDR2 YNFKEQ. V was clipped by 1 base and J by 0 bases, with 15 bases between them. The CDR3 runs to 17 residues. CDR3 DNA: TGTGCCAGCAGCCAAGTTACCCCAGTGGACTACCAAGAGACCCAGTACTTC. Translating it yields CASSQVTPVDYQETQYF.

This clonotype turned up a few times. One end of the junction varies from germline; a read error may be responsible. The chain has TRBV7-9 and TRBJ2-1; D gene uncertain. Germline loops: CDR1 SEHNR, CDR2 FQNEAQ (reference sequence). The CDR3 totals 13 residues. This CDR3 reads CASSLAAAKNSYF. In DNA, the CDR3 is TGTGCCAGCAGCTTAGCTGCAGCTAAAAACAGCTACTTC.

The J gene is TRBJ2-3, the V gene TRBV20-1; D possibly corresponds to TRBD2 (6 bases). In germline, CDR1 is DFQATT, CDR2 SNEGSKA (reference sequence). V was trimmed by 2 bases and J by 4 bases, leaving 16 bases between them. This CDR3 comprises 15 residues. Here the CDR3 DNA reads TGCAGTGCTAGAAGTTACGGGAGTGGGGCAGATACGCAGTATTTT. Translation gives CSARSYGSGADTQYF.

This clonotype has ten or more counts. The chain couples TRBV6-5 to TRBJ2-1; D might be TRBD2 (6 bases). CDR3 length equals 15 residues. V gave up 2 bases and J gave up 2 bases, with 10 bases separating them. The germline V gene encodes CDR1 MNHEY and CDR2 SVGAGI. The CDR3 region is CASSYKAGPYNEQFF. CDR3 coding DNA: TGTGCCAGCAGTTACAAGGCGGGACCCTACAATGAGCAGTTCTTC.

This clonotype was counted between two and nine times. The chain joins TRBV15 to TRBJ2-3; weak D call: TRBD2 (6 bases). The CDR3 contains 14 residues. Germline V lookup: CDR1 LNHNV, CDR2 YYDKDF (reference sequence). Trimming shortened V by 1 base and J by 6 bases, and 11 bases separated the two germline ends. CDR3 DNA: TGTGCCACCAGCAGAGTGGGGGGTGTGGATACGCAGTATTTT. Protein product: CATSRVGGVDTQYF.

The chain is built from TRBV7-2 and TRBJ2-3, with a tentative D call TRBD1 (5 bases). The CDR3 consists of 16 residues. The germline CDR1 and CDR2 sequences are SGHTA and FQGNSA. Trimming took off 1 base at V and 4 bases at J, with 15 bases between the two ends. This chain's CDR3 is CASSLGTASRADTQYF. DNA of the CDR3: TGTGCCAGCAGCTTAGGGACGGCCTCCAGGGCAGATACGCAGTATTTT.

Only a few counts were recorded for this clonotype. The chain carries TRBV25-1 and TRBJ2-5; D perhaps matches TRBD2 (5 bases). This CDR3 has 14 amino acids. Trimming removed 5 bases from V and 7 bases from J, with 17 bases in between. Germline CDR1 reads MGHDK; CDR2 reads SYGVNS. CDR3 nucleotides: TGTGCCAGCAGTCACTCCCCCGGGAAATTGACCCAGTACTTC. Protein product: CASSHSPGKLTQYF.

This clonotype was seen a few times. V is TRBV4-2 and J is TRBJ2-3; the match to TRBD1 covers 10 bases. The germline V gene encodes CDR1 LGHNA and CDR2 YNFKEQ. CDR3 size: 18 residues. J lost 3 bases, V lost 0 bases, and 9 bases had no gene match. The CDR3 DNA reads TGTGCCAGCAGCCAAGATTGGTTGGGACAGGGGATGACAGATACGCAGTATTTT. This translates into CASSQDWLGQGMTDTQYF.

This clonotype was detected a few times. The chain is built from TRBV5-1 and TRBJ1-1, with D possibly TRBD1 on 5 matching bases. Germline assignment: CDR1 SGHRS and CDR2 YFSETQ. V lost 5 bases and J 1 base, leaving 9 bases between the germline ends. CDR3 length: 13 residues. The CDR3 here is CASRTATNTEAFF. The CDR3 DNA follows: TGCGCCAGCAGGACAGCTACGAACACTGAAGCTTTCTTT. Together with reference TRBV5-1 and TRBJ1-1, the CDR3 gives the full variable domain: KAGVTQTPRYLIKTRGQQVTLSCSPISGHRSVSWYQQTPGQGLQFLFEYFSETQRNKGNFPGRFSGRQFSNSRSEMNVSTLELGDSALYLCASRTATNTEAFFGQGTRLTVV.

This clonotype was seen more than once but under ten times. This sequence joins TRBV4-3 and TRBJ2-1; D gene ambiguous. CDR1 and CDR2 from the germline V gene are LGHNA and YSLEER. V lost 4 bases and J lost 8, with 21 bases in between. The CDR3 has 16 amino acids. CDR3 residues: CASSPDGSVRPDEQFF. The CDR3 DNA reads TGCGCCAGCAGCCCTGATGGGTCCGTTAGACCGGATGAGCAGTTCTTC.

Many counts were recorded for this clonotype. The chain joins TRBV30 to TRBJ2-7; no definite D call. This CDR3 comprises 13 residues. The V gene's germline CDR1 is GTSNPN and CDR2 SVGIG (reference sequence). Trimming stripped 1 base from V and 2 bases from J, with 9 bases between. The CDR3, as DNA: TGTGCCTGGAGTGATAAACTGGCCTACGAGCAGTACTTC. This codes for CAWSDKLAYEQYF. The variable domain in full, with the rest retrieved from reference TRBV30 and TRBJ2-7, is SQTIHQWPATLVQPVGSPLSLECTVEGTSNPNLYWYRQAAGRGLQLLFYSVGIGQISSEVPQNLSASRPQDRQFILSSKKLLLSDSGFYLCAWSDKLAYEQYFGPGTRLTVT.